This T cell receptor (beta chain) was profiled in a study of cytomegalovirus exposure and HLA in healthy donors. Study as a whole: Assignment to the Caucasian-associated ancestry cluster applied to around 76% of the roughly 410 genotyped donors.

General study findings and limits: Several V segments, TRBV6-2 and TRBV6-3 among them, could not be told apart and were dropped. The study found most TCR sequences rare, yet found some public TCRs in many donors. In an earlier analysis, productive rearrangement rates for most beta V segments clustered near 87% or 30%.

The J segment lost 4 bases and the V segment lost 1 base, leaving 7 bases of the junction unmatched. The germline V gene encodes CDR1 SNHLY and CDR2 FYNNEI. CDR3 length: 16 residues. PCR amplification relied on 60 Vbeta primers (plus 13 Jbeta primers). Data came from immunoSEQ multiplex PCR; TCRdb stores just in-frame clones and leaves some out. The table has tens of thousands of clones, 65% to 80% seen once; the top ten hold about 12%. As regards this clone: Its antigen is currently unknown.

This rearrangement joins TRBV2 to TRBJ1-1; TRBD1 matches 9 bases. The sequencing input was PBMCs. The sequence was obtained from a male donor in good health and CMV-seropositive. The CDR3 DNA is TGTGCCAGCAGTGAAGGGGACAGGGTCTTGAGCACTGAAGCTTTCTTT. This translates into CASSEGDRVLSTEAFF. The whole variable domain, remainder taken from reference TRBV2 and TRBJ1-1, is EPEVTQTPSHQVTQMGQEVILRCVPISNHLYFYWYRQILGQKVEFLVSFYNNEISEKSEIFDDQFSVERPDGSNFTLKIRSTKLEDSAMYFCASSEGDRVLSTEAFFGQGTRLTVV.